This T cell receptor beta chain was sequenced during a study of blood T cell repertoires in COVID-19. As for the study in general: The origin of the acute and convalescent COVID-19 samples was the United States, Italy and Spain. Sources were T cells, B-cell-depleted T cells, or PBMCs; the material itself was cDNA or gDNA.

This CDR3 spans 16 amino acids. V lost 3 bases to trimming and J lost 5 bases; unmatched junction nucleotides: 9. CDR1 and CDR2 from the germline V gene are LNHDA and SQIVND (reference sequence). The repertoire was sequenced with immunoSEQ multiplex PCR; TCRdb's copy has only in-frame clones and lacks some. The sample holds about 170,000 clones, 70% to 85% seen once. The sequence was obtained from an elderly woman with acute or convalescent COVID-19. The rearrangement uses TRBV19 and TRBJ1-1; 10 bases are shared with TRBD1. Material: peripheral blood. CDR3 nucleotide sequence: TGTGCCAGTAGTATTGAGGGACAGGGGAGGGAAACTGAAGCTTTCTTT. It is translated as CASSIEGQGRETEAFF.